A single T cell receptor beta chain is shown here with its context. The data belong to a study of cytomegalovirus exposure and HLA in healthy donors. The PCR employed 60 Vbeta primers together with 13 Jbeta primers. Sequencing used immunoSEQ multiplex PCR; TCRdb keeps in-frame clones, though not all of them. The sample lists 150,000 to 200,000 clones; less than 80% were seen once. This CDR3 is 17 amino acids long. V was trimmed by 0 bases and J by 0 bases, leaving 12 bases between them. Germline values: CDR1 SEHNR, CDR2 FQNEAQ (reference sequence). The specimen sequenced was PBMCs. The chain employs TRBV7-9 and TRBJ2-4; tentative D call: TRBD2 (6 bases). This TCR derives from a woman aged 25 to 39 in good health and CMV-seropositive. CDR3 sequence reads: CASSLAYAGLAKNIQYF. The DNA of the CDR3 is TGTGCCAGCAGCTTAGCGTATGCGGGGCTAGCCAAAAACATTCAGTACTTC.